What follows are 26 T cell receptor beta chains derived from one specimen sequenced in a study of blood T cell repertoires in COVID-19 (dated by TCRdb to between 2020 and 2021). To prepare the library, the immunoSEQ multiplex PCR assay was applied. TCRdb provides this immuneACCESS table in a form limited to in-frame rearrangements. Some clones are lacking; in checked studies, under half of them reflect an unresolved V gene, and why the rest are absent is not known. For this sample there are about 130,000 clones; roughly 85% appear just once. Together, the top ten hold approximately 3.5% of the sample. Sequencing input: peripheral blood. These receptors all stem from a woman aged 80 or over with COVID-19, enrolled during active disease.

The chain couples TRBV27 to TRBJ1-2, with TRBD1 matching 11 bases. The CDR3 extends over 14 amino acids. Unmatched junction bases numbered 5, after V lost 3 bases and J lost 8 bases. From germline, CDR1 is MNHEY and CDR2 SMNVEV (reference sequence). The CDR3 sequence: CASSLWTGGAGYTF. CDR3 DNA sequence: TGTGCCAGCAGTTTGTGGACAGGGGGCGCGGGCTACACCTTC.

J is TRBJ2-7 and V is TRBV2; D perhaps matches TRBD1 (6 bases). The CDR3 contains 14 residues. The V gene lost 4 bases and the J gene lost 2 bases, with 12 bases spanning the gap. Germline V CDR1 and CDR2: SNHLY, FYNNEI. This CDR3 is CASSAWTVTYEQYF. The CDR3 nucleotides are TGTGCCAGCAGTGCGTGGACAGTCACCTACGAGCAGTACTTC.

The rearrangement joins TRBV6-6 to TRBJ2-3, with 10 positions matching TRBD2. Germline CDR1 and CDR2: MNHNY and SVGAGI (reference sequence). V gave up 0 bases and J gave up 5 bases; unmatched junction bases: 5. The CDR3 is 16 residues long. In DNA form, the CDR3 reads TGTGCCAGCAGTTACTCTGCTAGCGGGAGCCGAGATACGCAGTATTTT. This gives the protein CASSYSASGSRDTQYF.

The chain uses TRBV6-2 or TRBV6-3 and TRBJ1-4; D call uncertain. This CDR3 has 17 amino acids. The germline V gene has CDR1 MNHEY and CDR2 SVGEGT. The germline V and J ends were trimmed by 6 bases and 0 bases, with 17 bases remaining between them. In DNA form, the CDR3 reads TGTGCCAGCAGCCCTCCTACCGGCGGGGCAACTAATGAAAAACTGTTTTTT. Translated, it gives CASSPPTGGATNEKLFF.

This chain connects TRBV2 to TRBJ1-6, with D tentatively TRBD1 (5 bases). V was shortened by 6 bases and J by 7 bases, with 16 bases between the two germline ends. Germline CDR1 and CDR2: SNHLY and FYNNEI. This CDR3 contains 15 residues. The CDR3 spells CASSHELRGNSPLHF. CDR3 bases: TGTGCCAGCAGCCACGAACTCCGGGGGAATTCACCCCTCCACTTT.

The chain uses TRBV3-1 (or the pseudogene TRBV3-2) and TRBJ1-3; 9 bases fit TRBD1. The V gene end was trimmed by 1 base and the J gene end by 1 base; junction bases not matched to a gene: 5. The CDR3 is 17 amino acids. Germline V CDR1 and CDR2: LGHDT, YNNKEL (reference sequence). The CDR3 coding sequence is TGTGCCAGCAGCCAAGGATTGGGACAGGGATCTGGAAACACCATATATTTT. Translating gives CASSQGLGQGSGNTIYF.

The chain combines TRBV28 with TRBJ1-2; perhaps TRBD1 as D (6 bases). Per germline, CDR1 MDHEN and CDR2 SYDVKM. V dropped 6 bases and J dropped 3 bases, with 17 bases sitting between them. CDR3 size: 15 residues. CDR3 in amino acids: CASSDTGIQDYGYTF. The CDR3 DNA sequence: TGTGCCAGCAGCGACACAGGGATACAAGACTATGGCTACACCTTC.

V is TRBV6-5 and J is TRBJ2-2, with TRBD1 as a possible D gene (5 bases). From germline, CDR1 is MNHEY and CDR2 SVGAGI. This CDR3 region has 14 residues. V lost 4 bases and J 7 bases, leaving 13 bases between the germline ends. CDR3 coding DNA: TGTGCCAGCAGTTTGCAGGGTTCTCACGGGGAGCTGTTTTTT. Its protein is CASSLQGSHGELFF.

The CDR3 is CASSQELASYNEQFF. The DNA of the CDR3 is TGTGCCAGCAGCCAGGAACTAGCGTCTTACAATGAGCAGTTCTTC. V gene TRBV4-2 combines with J gene TRBJ2-1, with 7 bases matching TRBD2. The CDR3 has 15 residues. The germline V gene has CDR1 LGHNA and CDR2 YNFKEQ. V trimming: 3 bases; J trimming: 4 bases; junction bases outside the gene matches: 6.

This chain's CDR3 is CASSLAVGTDTQYF. DNA of the CDR3: TGCGCCAGCAGCTTGGCGGTGGGCACAGATACGCAGTATTTT. The chain is built from TRBV5-1 and TRBJ2-3; D uncertain. The germline V and J ends were trimmed by 0 bases and 1 base, with 6 bases remaining between them. The CDR3 covers 14 residues. CDR1 SGHRS and CDR2 YFSETQ come from the germline V gene.

The chain recombines TRBV21-1 with TRBJ2-7; whether TRBD1, the table's D call, matches the DNA was not checked. TRBV21-1 is shown as a pseudogene. The CDR3 consists of 14 residues. The CDR3: CASSKGTDPYEQYF. CDR3 sequence (DNA): TGTGCCAGCAGCAAAGGGACAGACCCCTACGAGCAGTACTTC.

The gene calls are TRBV25-1 and TRBJ1-1, with D perhaps matching TRBD1 (6 bases). CDR1 and CDR2 from the germline V gene are MGHDK and SYGVNS. V lost 6 bases to trimming and J lost 5 bases, with 10 bases between them. The CDR3 is 12 amino acids. The CDR3 sequence: CASRPGETEAFF. The DNA of the CDR3 is TGTGCCAGCAGGCCAGGGGAAACTGAAGCTTTCTTT.

The chain joins TRBV12-3 or TRBV12-4 to TRBJ1-5, with D unclear. The length of the CDR3 is 12 residues. V was trimmed by 4 bases and J by 9 bases, leaving 10 bases between them. The CDR3: CASSSLGGPQHF. CDR3 DNA sequence: TGTGCCAGCAGTTCCCTTGGCGGGCCCCAGCATTTT.

This chain links TRBV7-2 with TRBJ2-1; no clear D gene. Germline CDR1 reads SGHTA; CDR2 reads FQGNSA. Trimming stripped 4 bases from V and 4 bases from J, with 11 bases between. The CDR3 is 14 residues long. DNA for the CDR3: TGTGCCAGCAGCTCCTCCTTCTCTTACAATGAGCAGTTCTTC. Protein: CASSSSFSYNEQFF.

This clone has a handful of counts. The chain combines TRBV15 with TRBJ1-6; 8 positions match TRBD1. Germline values: CDR1 LNHNV, CDR2 YYDKDF (reference sequence). The ends lost 3 bases at V and 7 bases at J; junction bases unmatched: 2. This CDR3 region has 14 residues. CDR3 sequence reads: CATSSWTGNSPLHF. The CDR3 DNA follows: TGTGCCACCAGCAGCTGGACAGGGAATTCACCCCTCCACTTT.

This chain joins TRBV5-1 and TRBJ2-3; 9 bases map to TRBD2. The trim removed 3 bases at V and 3 bases at J, leaving 8 bases unmatched. Germline-derived CDR1 and CDR2 are SGHRS and YFSETQ. This CDR3 region has 16 residues. In DNA, the CDR3 is TGCGCCAGCAGCTCGGCTGGCGGGGGGGGGACAGATACGCAGTATTTT. Its protein product is CASSSAGGGGTDTQYF.

The J gene is TRBJ1-5, the V gene TRBV19; possibly TRBD1 for D (6 bases). Germline CDR1 reads LNHDA; CDR2 reads SQIVND (reference sequence). This CDR3 region has 16 residues. V shed 5 bases and J shed 2 bases, with 16 bases lying between them. The CDR3 sequence: CASSGQGGGGNQPQHF. The CDR3 bases are TGTGCCAGTAGTGGGCAGGGAGGGGGTGGCAATCAGCCCCAGCATTTT. The full variable domain, its missing parts supplied by reference TRBV19 and TRBJ1-5, is DGGITQSPKYLFRKEGQNVTLSCEQNLNHDAMYWYRQDPGQGLRLIYYSQIVNDFQKGDIAEGYSVSREKKESFPLTVTSAQKNPTAFYLCASSGQGGGGNQPQHFGDGTRLSIL.

The V and J genes are TRBV10-2 and TRBJ2-5; 11 bases are a match to TRBD2. The CDR3 is 16 amino acids. Germline V gene lookup returns CDR1 WSHSY and CDR2 SAAADI. After removal of 9 bases from V and 2 bases from J, the junction contained 11 bases not matched to a gene. The CDR3 nucleotides are TGCGCCAGTCGGAAGAGTTTAGCGGGAGGGCAAGAGACCCAGTACTTC. It codes for CASRKSLAGGQETQYF.

The chain uses TRBV4-1 and TRBJ1-4; 8 nucleotides agree with TRBD1. The CDR3 spans 18 residues. V lost 2 bases to trimming and J lost 6 bases; unmatched junction nucleotides: 14. From germline, CDR1 is MGHRA and CDR2 YSYEKL. The CDR3 nucleotides read TGCGCCAGCAGCCAACACCACGGAAGGACAGGGACGGATGAAAAACTGTTTTTT. This gives the protein CASSQHHGRTGTDEKLFF.

The rearrangement links TRBV7-3 to TRBJ2-3; TRBD1 aligns across 8 bases. This CDR3 has 16 amino acids. Germline values: CDR1 SGHTA, CDR2 FQGTGA. V lost 2 bases to trimming and J lost 3 bases; unmatched junction nucleotides: 7. The CDR3 protein is CASSLLGRGRTDTQYF. In nucleotides, the CDR3 is TGTGCCAGCAGCTTATTAGGCAGGGGGCGGACAGATACGCAGTATTTT.

This sequence joins TRBV12-5 and TRBJ2-1; a possible D gene is TRBD1 (6 bases). Trimming left V 2 bases short and J 5 bases short, with 16 bases between. CDR3 length: 16 amino acids. Germline loops: CDR1 LGHNT, CDR2 FRNRAP. The CDR3 bases are TGTGCTAGTGGTTTGTCCCGACAGGTGGGCCACAATGAGCAGTTCTTC. It translates to CASGLSRQVGHNEQFF.

The chain carries TRBV7-9 and TRBJ1-3; 11 positions match TRBD1. Trimming at V came to 5 bases and at J to 4 bases, leaving 4 bases not matched to a gene. The CDR3 contains 15 residues. Per germline, CDR1 SEHNR and CDR2 FQNEAQ (reference sequence). The CDR3 DNA sequence: TGTGCCAGCAGCCGGGACAGGGGGACGGGAAACACCATATATTTT. Residues: CASSRDRGTGNTIYF.

V and J are TRBV15 and TRBJ1-3, with D possibly matching TRBD1 (5 bases). The CDR3 consists of 16 residues. Trimming left V 6 bases short and J 0 bases short, with 15 bases between. Germline CDR1 and CDR2: LNHNV and YYDKDF (reference sequence). CDR3 loop: CATSAWGGPSGNTIYF. In nucleotides, the CDR3 is TGTGCCACCAGTGCGTGGGGGGGACCCTCTGGAAACACCATATATTTT.

The V and J genes are TRBV28 and TRBJ1-5; D uncertain. This CDR3 has 12 amino acids. CDR1 MDHEN and CDR2 SYDVKM come from the germline V gene. The germline V and J ends were trimmed by 2 bases and 5 bases, with 4 bases remaining between them. DNA for the CDR3: TGTGCCAGCAGTTTACTATATCAGCCCCAGCATTTT. Translating gives CASSLLYQPQHF.

The count of this clone is one. CDR3 nucleotide sequence: TGCGCCAGCAGCCAAGACCCCTATCAGCCCCAGCATTTT. Protein: CASSQDPYQPQHF. The chain joins TRBV4-1 to TRBJ1-5; no clear D gene. Germline-derived CDR1 and CDR2 are MGHRA and YSYEKL. Trimming removed 0 bases at V and 5 bases at J, with 5 bases between. This CDR3 region has 13 residues.

The rearrangement joins TRBV28 to TRBJ1-2; no firm D call. The CDR3 extends over 12 amino acids. Germline values: CDR1 MDHEN, CDR2 SYDVKM. The V gene lost 6 bases and the J gene lost 8 bases, with 13 bases spanning the gap. CDR3 in DNA: TGTGCCAGCAGGAGGACTGCGCAGGGCTACACCTTC. Encoded protein: CASRRTAQGYTF.